A selection of T cell receptor beta chains follows, all from one sample in a study of regulatory T cells in long-lasting Graves disease. From the multiplex PCR reads, TCRdb called clonotypes with MiXCR, one entry per CDR3 protein. Among 350,000 to 450,000 distinct CDR3 sequences listed, roughly 23% were seen once. Sequencing used peripheral blood mononuclear cells (PBMCs), obtained when the disease was refractory, from a patient treated with antithyroid drugs. These receptors all stem from a woman aged 40-49 years with Graves disease. CDR3s include the opening cysteine and the closing phenylalanine or tryptophan. A D gene is named only where the DNA matches it firmly. A clone size is listed for some rows: how often the clone was seen (once, few, many), or a class if it is expanded.

CDR3aa: CASSYLDGNTEAFF
CDR3nt: TGCGCCAGCAGCTACCTGGACGGGAACACTGAAGCTTTCTTT
v_gene: TRBV5-1
d_gene: NA
j_gene: TRBJ1-1
abundance: NA

CDR3aa: CASTQVRLNTEAFF
CDR3nt: TGTGCCAGCACCCAAGTCCGATTGAACACTGAAGCTTTCTTT
v_gene: TRBV2
d_gene: NA
j_gene: TRBJ1-1
abundance: many

CDR3aa: CASTTIRDRVFEQFF
CDR3nt: TGTGCCAGCACCACAATCCGGGACAGGGTTTTTGAGCAGTTCTTC
v_gene: TRBV28
d_gene: TRBD1
j_gene: TRBJ2-1
abundance: few

CDR3aa: CASSTVTSGSSTDTQYF
CDR3nt: TGTGCCAGCAGTACGGTGACTAGCGGTTCTAGCACAGATACGCAGTATTTT
v_gene: TRBV28
d_gene: TRBD2
j_gene: TRBJ2-3
abundance: NA

CDR3aa: CASSPNIGLAGMSNEQFF
CDR3nt: TGTGCCAGCAGCCCTAATATAGGACTAGCGGGAATGTCTAATGAGCAGTTCTTC
v_gene: TRBV11-2
d_gene: TRBD2
j_gene: TRBJ2-1
abundance: NA

CDR3aa: CAISESRSGTNNSPLHF
CDR3nt: TGTGCCATCAGTGAGTCACGATCCGGGACGAACAATTCACCCCTCCACTTT
v_gene: TRBV10-3
d_gene: NA
j_gene: TRBJ1-6
abundance: NA

CDR3aa: CASSELAGGPGELFF
CDR3nt: TGTGCCAGCAGTGAACTAGCGGGAGGGCCCGGGGAGCTGTTTTTT
v_gene: TRBV2
d_gene: TRBD2
j_gene: TRBJ2-2
abundance: many

CDR3aa: CAWNPPGGNGYTF
CDR3nt: TGTGCCTGGAACCCCCCAGGGGGAAATGGCTACACCTTC
v_gene: TRBV30
d_gene: TRBD1
j_gene: TRBJ1-2
abundance: NA

CDR3aa: CASSLDLAQNTGELFF
CDR3nt: TGTGCCAGCAGCTTGGACCTAGCGCAGAACACCGGGGAGCTGTTTTTT
v_gene: TRBV5-4
d_gene: NA
j_gene: TRBJ2-2
abundance: NA

CDR3aa: CATSRGPDTEAFF
CDR3nt: TGTGCCACCAGCAGAGGCCCGGACACTGAAGCTTTCTTT
v_gene: TRBV15
d_gene: NA
j_gene: TRBJ1-1
abundance: many

CDR3aa: CASSAGLAGVDEQYF
CDR3nt: TGTGCCAGCAGCGCGGGACTAGCGGGAGTAGACGAGCAGTACTTC
v_gene: TRBV7-9
d_gene: TRBD2
j_gene: TRBJ2-7
abundance: many

CDR3aa: CASSQTHGELFF
CDR3nt: TGTGCCAGTAGTCAAACTCACGGGGAGCTGTTTTTT
v_gene: TRBV19
d_gene: NA
j_gene: TRBJ2-2
abundance: few

CDR3aa: CASSPISGTVPLGGEKLFF
CDR3nt: TGTGCCAGCAGCCCGATCTCCGGGACGGTACCCTTAGGAGGCGAAAAACTGTTTTTT
v_gene: TRBV7-9
d_gene: NA
j_gene: TRBJ1-4
abundance: NA

CDR3aa: CASSRTNLRQEAEAFF
CDR3nt: TGTGCCAGCAGCCGCACCAACCTAAGACAGGAAGCTGAAGCTTTCTTT
v_gene: TRBV7-8
d_gene: NA
j_gene: TRBJ1-1
abundance: many

CDR3aa: CSASIGGAGGGGYEQYF
CDR3nt: TGCAGTGCTAGCATAGGAGGAGCGGGAGGCGGGGGGTACGAGCAGTACTTC
v_gene: TRBV20-1
d_gene: TRBD2
j_gene: TRBJ2-7
abundance: NA

CDR3aa: CASSLQGVKGTQYF
CDR3nt: TGTGCCAGCTCACTGCAGGGAGTCAAAGGGACCCAGTACTTC
v_gene: TRBV18
d_gene: NA
j_gene: TRBJ2-5
abundance: NA

CDR3aa: CASSPLRDRGNEQYF
CDR3nt: TGTGCCAGCAGCCCCCTCAGAGACAGGGGAAACGAGCAGTACTTC
v_gene: TRBV11-2
d_gene: TRBD1
j_gene: TRBJ2-7
abundance: NA

CDR3aa: CASSLMGVHREWNTEAFF
CDR3nt: TGTGCCAGCAGCTTGATGGGGGTACACAGGGAGTGGAACACTGAAGCTTTCTTT
v_gene: TRBV5-5
d_gene: NA
j_gene: TRBJ1-1
abundance: NA

CDR3aa: CASSYSSEETQYF
CDR3nt: TGTGCCAGCAGTTACTCGTCAGAAGAGACCCAGTACTTC
v_gene: TRBV6-5
d_gene: NA
j_gene: TRBJ2-5
abundance: many

CDR3aa: CASSLERRYTDTQYF
CDR3nt: TGTGCCAGCAGTTTAGAGCGGAGATACACAGATACGCAGTATTTT
v_gene: TRBV28
d_gene: NA
j_gene: TRBJ2-3
abundance: few

CDR3aa: CASSSGPKGRGYEQYF
CDR3nt: TGTGCCAGCAGCTCGGGACCCAAAGGGAGGGGCTACGAGCAGTACTTC
v_gene: TRBV7-6
d_gene: TRBD2
j_gene: TRBJ2-7
abundance: NA

CDR3aa: CASSQRRTSGSWETQYF
CDR3nt: TGTGCCAGCAGCCAAAGACGGACTAGCGGGAGCTGGGAGACCCAGTACTTC
v_gene: TRBV5-6
d_gene: TRBD2
j_gene: TRBJ2-5
abundance: many

CDR3aa: CAPGNTYEQYF
CDR3nt: TGTGCCCCCGGCAACACGTACGAGCAGTACTTC
v_gene: TRBV2
d_gene: NA
j_gene: TRBJ2-7
abundance: many

CDR3aa: CSVGGATNEKLFF
CDR3nt: TGCAGCGTTGGAGGGGCTACTAATGAAAAACTGTTTTTT
v_gene: TRBV29-1
d_gene: NA
j_gene: TRBJ1-4
abundance: NA

CDR3aa: CASSETPLNQPQHF
CDR3nt: TGCGCCAGCAGTGAGACCCCCCTCAATCAGCCCCAGCATTTT
v_gene: TRBV10-2
d_gene: NA
j_gene: TRBJ1-5
abundance: few

CDR3aa: CSARDGGLAGMWGKNIQYF
CDR3nt: TGCAGTGCTAGAGATGGGGGACTAGCGGGAATGTGGGGCAAAAACATTCAGTACTTC
v_gene: TRBV20-1
d_gene: TRBD2
j_gene: TRBJ2-4
abundance: NA

CDR3aa: CASSLEGVYEQYF
CDR3nt: TGTGCCAGCAGTTTGGAGGGAGTTTACGAGCAGTACTTC
v_gene: TRBV28
d_gene: NA
j_gene: TRBJ2-7
abundance: NA

CDR3aa: CASSVNRGATGELFF
CDR3nt: TGTGCCAGCAGCGTAAACAGGGGCGCGACCGGGGAGCTGTTTTTT
v_gene: TRBV9
d_gene: TRBD1
j_gene: TRBJ2-2
abundance: NA

CDR3aa: CASRNRDTGELFF
CDR3nt: TGTGCCAGCAGAAACAGAGACACCGGGGAGCTGTTTTTT
v_gene: TRBV12-3/TRBV12-4
d_gene: NA
j_gene: TRBJ2-2
abundance: many

CDR3aa: CASSRTGYQPQHF
CDR3nt: TGTGCCAGTAGTCGAACAGGTTATCAGCCCCAGCATTTT
v_gene: TRBV19
d_gene: NA
j_gene: TRBJ1-5
abundance: few

CDR3aa: CASSSQGRGEEKLFF
CDR3nt: TGTGCCAGCAGTTCCCAGGGCAGGGGTGAAGAAAAACTGTTTTTT
v_gene: TRBV5-6
d_gene: NA
j_gene: TRBJ1-4
abundance: once

CDR3aa: CSAPGQIQETQYF
CDR3nt: TGCAGTGCTCCTGGACAGATACAAGAGACCCAGTACTTC
v_gene: TRBV20-1
d_gene: NA
j_gene: TRBJ2-5
abundance: few

CDR3aa: CASSFAGTGGKTQYF
CDR3nt: TGTGCCAGCAGTTTTGCCGGGACAGGGGGTAAGACCCAGTACTTC
v_gene: TRBV28
d_gene: TRBD1
j_gene: TRBJ2-5
abundance: many

CDR3aa: CASSPELISGVEQYF
CDR3nt: TGTGCCAGCAGTCCAGAATTAATTTCAGGGGTCGAGCAGTACTTC
v_gene: TRBV27
d_gene: NA
j_gene: TRBJ2-7
abundance: once

CDR3aa: CASSHVPRLLAGEAEQYF
CDR3nt: TGTGCCAGCAGCCACGTCCCGCGCCTCCTAGCGGGAGAGGCCGAGCAGTACTTC
v_gene: TRBV7-9
d_gene: TRBD2
j_gene: TRBJ2-7
abundance: many

CDR3aa: CASSQDTGGETQYF
CDR3nt: TGCGCCAGCAGCCAAGATACTGGAGGGGAGACCCAGTACTTC
v_gene: TRBV11-2
d_gene: NA
j_gene: TRBJ2-5
abundance: once

CDR3aa: CASRGDSFYHEQYF
CDR3nt: TGTGCCAGCAGGGGGGACAGTTTCTACCACGAGCAGTACTTC
v_gene: TRBV2
d_gene: TRBD1
j_gene: TRBJ2-7
abundance: few

CDR3aa: CASSSQGARRTQYF
CDR3nt: TGTGCCAGCAGCTCCCAAGGGGCCCGCAGGACCCAGTACTTC
v_gene: TRBV7-3
d_gene: NA
j_gene: TRBJ2-5
abundance: many

CDR3aa: CASSLLRGSPQETQYF
CDR3nt: TGCGCCAGCAGCTTGCTCCGGGGCTCACCCCAAGAGACCCAGTACTTC
v_gene: TRBV5-1
d_gene: NA
j_gene: TRBJ2-5
abundance: NA

CDR3aa: CATSRVGTEAFF
CDR3nt: TGTGCCACCAGCAGAGTAGGCACTGAAGCTTTCTTT
v_gene: TRBV15
d_gene: NA
j_gene: TRBJ1-1
abundance: NA

CDR3aa: CASSAAWGTTEAFF
CDR3nt: TGCGCCAGCAGCGCGGCCTGGGGGACCACTGAAGCTTTCTTT
v_gene: TRBV5-1
d_gene: NA
j_gene: TRBJ1-1
abundance: NA

CDR3aa: CACGGWAVAFF
CDR3nt: TGTGCCTGCGGGGGCTGGGCTGTTGCTTTCTTT
v_gene: TRBV28
d_gene: NA
j_gene: TRBJ1-1
abundance: many

CDR3aa: CATSPQGGGEKLFF
CDR3nt: TGTGCCACCAGCCCCCAGGGGGGGGGTGAAAAACTGTTTTTT
v_gene: TRBV15
d_gene: TRBD1
j_gene: TRBJ1-4
abundance: few

CDR3aa: CASSTPSGSTDTQYF
CDR3nt: TGTGCCAGCAGCACTCCTAGCGGAAGCACAGATACGCAGTATTTT
v_gene: TRBV28
d_gene: TRBD2
j_gene: TRBJ2-3
abundance: NA

CDR3aa: CASSLRSRFTEAFF
CDR3nt: TGTGCCAGCAGTTTAAGGTCAAGGTTCACTGAAGCTTTCTTT
v_gene: TRBV12-3/TRBV12-4
d_gene: NA
j_gene: TRBJ1-1
abundance: NA

CDR3aa: CSVGRLTRGNNEQFF
CDR3nt: TGCAGCGTTGGGCGACTAACTAGGGGCAACAATGAGCAGTTCTTC
v_gene: TRBV29-1
d_gene: NA
j_gene: TRBJ2-1
abundance: few

CDR3aa: CSVVTQGYGYTF
CDR3nt: TGCAGCGTGGTCACACAGGGTTATGGCTACACCTTC
v_gene: TRBV29-1
d_gene: NA
j_gene: TRBJ1-2
abundance: many

CDR3aa: CASSLATTPGFDEKLFF
CDR3nt: TGTGCCAGCAGCTTGGCCACGACCCCAGGGTTCGATGAAAAACTGTTTTTT
v_gene: TRBV5-6
d_gene: NA
j_gene: TRBJ1-4
abundance: few

CDR3aa: CASSLQIPETQYF
CDR3nt: TGTGCCAGCAGCTTACAGATCCCAGAGACCCAGTACTTC
v_gene: TRBV7-2
d_gene: NA
j_gene: TRBJ2-5
abundance: many

CDR3aa: CASSFPHRNTEAFF
CDR3nt: TGTGCCAGCAGTTTCCCCCATAGGAACACTGAAGCTTTCTTT
v_gene: TRBV2
d_gene: NA
j_gene: TRBJ1-1
abundance: NA

CDR3aa: CASSLSLRRDRSSGYTF
CDR3nt: TGTGCCAGCAGCTTATCACTTCGGCGGGACAGGTCGTCCGGCTACACCTTC
v_gene: TRBV5-5
d_gene: TRBD1
j_gene: TRBJ1-2
abundance: many

CDR3aa: CASSEGQQETQYF
CDR3nt: TGCGCCAGCAGTGAGGGCCAGCAAGAGACCCAGTACTTC
v_gene: TRBV10-2
d_gene: NA
j_gene: TRBJ2-5
abundance: many